The rows below give T cell receptor beta chains drawn from one sample of a study of CD8+ T cells in alopecia areata. The table came from immunoSEQ multiplex PCR; TCRdb's copy has only in-frame clones and leaves some out. The table lists roughly 250,000 clones, about 62% of them singletons. This material consisted of CD4+ T cells sorted from blood, taken at week 52, from a patient treated with tofacitinib. The receptors originated from a human donor with alopecia areata. The CDR3 runs from the conserved cysteine through the conserved F or W. The D gene is left open where the match is weak. Size is stated for part of the rows, as once, few or many counts, or as a class when the clone is expanded.

TRBJ2-7 | . | few | TRBV14 | TGTGCCAGCAGCCTGGGACCGATCTACGAGCAGTACTTC | CASSLGPIYEQYF
TRBJ1-4 | . | . | TRBV7-6 | TGTGCCAGCAGCCCCTATCGGGGATTAAATGAAAAACTGTTTTTT | CASSPYRGLNEKLFF
TRBJ2-3 | . | . | TRBV20-1 | TGCAGTGCTTACACAGATACGCAGTATTTT | CSAYTDTQYF
TRBJ1-4 | . | once | TRBV30 | TGTGCCTGGAGTTTCTCCGGGACCGTGGCTGGAAAACTGTTTTTT | CAWSFSGTVAGKLFF
TRBJ1-2 | TRBD1 | few | TRBV5-6 | TGTGCCAGCAGCCGGGACAGATCCTATGGCTACACCTTC | CASSRDRSYGYTF
TRBJ2-1 | . | . | TRBV30 | TGTGCCTGGGGACAGCTCACCCATGAGCAGTTCTTC | CAWGQLTHEQFF
TRBJ1-1 | . | . | TRBV29-1 | TGCAGTGGCCGGACCATGAACACTGAAGCTTTCTTT | CSGRTMNTEAFF
TRBJ2-1 | TRBD1 | . | TRBV27 | TGTGCCAGCAGTGCGGGACAGGGGAGCTCCTACAATGAGCAGTTCTTC | CASSAGQGSSYNEQFF
TRBJ2-7 | TRBD1 | . | TRBV30 | TGTGCCTGGAGTGGCCGCGTTGGACAGGGGGCGGGCTCCTACGAGCAGTACTTC | CAWSGRVGQGAGSYEQYF
TRBJ2-7 | . | . | TRBV14 | TGTGCCAGCAGCCCCTCTCGAGGAGGGATCCACGAGCAGTACTTC | CASSPSRGGIHEQYF
TRBJ2-1 | . | . | TRBV2 | TGTGCCAGCAGGATACCGGGCCACTACAATGAGCAGTTCTTC | CASRIPGHYNEQFF
TRBJ2-5 | . | . | TRBV7-2 | TGTGCCAGCAGCCGTGGGGGGGCACTGGGCGAGACCCAGTACTTC | CASSRGGALGETQYF
TRBJ2-4 | . | . | TRBV5-6 | TGTGCCAGCAGCCCTCGTTTGGTGGGTGTAGCCAAAAACATTCAGTACTTC | CASSPRLVGVAKNIQYF
TRBJ2-7 | TRBD1 | . | TRBV29-1 | TGCAGCGTTGATACAGGGGGCTACGAGCAGTACTTC | CSVDTGGYEQYF
TRBJ2-3 | TRBD1 | . | TRBV6-5 | TGTGCCAGCAGTTACGTCGGACAGGGGACAGATACGCAGTATTTT | CASSYVGQGTDTQYF
TRBJ2-3 | . | few | TRBV5-4 | TGTGCCAGCAGCTTTAACACAGATACGCAGTATTTT | CASSFNTDTQYF
TRBJ2-7 | . | few | TRBV27 | TGTGCCAGCAGTTTATACGAGCAGTACTTC | CASSLYEQYF
TRBJ1-6 | . | . | TRBV25-1 | TGTGCCAGCAGTGAATGGGGATCACCCCTCCACTTT | CASSEWGSPLHF
TRBJ1-1 | . | . | TRBV14 | TGTGCCAGCAGCCAAGCGCGGGCTCTTGGGGCTTTCTTT | CASSQARALGAFF
TRBJ1-2 | . | . | TRBV19 | TGTGCCAGTAAGGGCGGATACTATGGCTACACCTTC | CASKGGYYGYTF
TRBJ1-3 | . | . | TRBV9 | TGTGCCAGCAGCGCTGGTAGTGTAGGAAACACCATATATTTT | CASSAGSVGNTIYF
TRBJ1-1 | . | few | TRBV6-5 | TGTGCCAGCAGTTACTCGAAGCAGTCAACTGAAGCTTTCTTT | CASSYSKQSTEAFF